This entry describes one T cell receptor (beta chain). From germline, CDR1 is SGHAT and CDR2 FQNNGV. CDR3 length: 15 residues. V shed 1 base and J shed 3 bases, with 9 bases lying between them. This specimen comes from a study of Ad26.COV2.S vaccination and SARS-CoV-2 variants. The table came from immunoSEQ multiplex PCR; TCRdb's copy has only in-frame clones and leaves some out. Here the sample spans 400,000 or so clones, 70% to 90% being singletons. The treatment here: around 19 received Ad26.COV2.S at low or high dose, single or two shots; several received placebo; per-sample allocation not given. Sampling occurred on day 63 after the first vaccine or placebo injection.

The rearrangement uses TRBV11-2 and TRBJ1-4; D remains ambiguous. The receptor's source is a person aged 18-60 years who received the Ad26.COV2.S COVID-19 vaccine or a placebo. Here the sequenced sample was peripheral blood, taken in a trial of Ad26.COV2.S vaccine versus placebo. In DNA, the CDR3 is TGTGCCAGCAGCTTAGGCGGGTATCCTAATGAAAAACTGTTTTTT. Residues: CASSLGGYPNEKLFF. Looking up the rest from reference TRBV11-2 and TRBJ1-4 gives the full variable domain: EAGVAQSPRYKIIEKRQSVAFWCNPISGHATLYWYQQILGQGPKLLIQFQNNGVVDDSQLPKDRFSAERLKGVDSTLKIQPAKLEDSAVYLCASSLGGYPNEKLFFGSGTQLSVL.